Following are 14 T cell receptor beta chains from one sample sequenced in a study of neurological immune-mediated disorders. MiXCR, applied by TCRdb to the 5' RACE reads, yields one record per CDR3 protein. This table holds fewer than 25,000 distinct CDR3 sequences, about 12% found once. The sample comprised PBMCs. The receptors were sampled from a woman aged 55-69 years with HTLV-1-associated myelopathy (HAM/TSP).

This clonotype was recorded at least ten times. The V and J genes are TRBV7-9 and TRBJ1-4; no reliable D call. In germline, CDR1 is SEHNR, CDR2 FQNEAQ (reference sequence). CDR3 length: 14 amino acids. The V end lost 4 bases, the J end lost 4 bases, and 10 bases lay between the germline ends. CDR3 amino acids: CASSSRSLNEKLFF. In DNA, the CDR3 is TGTGCCAGCAGCTCCAGGAGCCTTAATGAAAAACTGTTTTTT.

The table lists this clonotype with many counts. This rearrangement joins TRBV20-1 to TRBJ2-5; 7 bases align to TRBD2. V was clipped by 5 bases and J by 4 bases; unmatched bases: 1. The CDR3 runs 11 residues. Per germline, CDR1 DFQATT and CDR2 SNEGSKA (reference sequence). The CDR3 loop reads CSAGGGETQYF. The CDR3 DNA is TGCAGTGCTGGGGGGGGAGAGACCCAGTACTTC.

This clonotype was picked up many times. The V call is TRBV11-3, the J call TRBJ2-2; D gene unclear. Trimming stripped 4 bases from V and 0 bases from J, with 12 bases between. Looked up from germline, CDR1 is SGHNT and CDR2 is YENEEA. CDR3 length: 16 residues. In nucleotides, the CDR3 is TGTGCCAGCAGCTCCATGGCGGTTTCGAACACCGGGGAGCTGTTTTTT. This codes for CASSSMAVSNTGELFF.

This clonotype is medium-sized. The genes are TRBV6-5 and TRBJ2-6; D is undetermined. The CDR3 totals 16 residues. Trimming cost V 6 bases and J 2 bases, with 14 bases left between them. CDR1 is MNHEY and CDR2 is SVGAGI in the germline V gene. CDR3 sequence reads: CASSLTIRAGANVLTF. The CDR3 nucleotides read TGTGCCAGCAGCCTGACAATTCGGGCTGGGGCCAACGTCCTGACTTTC.

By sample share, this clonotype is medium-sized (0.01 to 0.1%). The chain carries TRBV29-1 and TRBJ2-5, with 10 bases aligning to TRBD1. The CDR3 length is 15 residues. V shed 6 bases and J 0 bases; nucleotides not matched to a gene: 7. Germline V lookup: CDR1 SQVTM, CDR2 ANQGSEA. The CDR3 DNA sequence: TGCAGCGTGGTCCCGGGACAGGGGTACCAAGAGACCCAGTACTTC. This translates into CSVVPGQGYQETQYF.

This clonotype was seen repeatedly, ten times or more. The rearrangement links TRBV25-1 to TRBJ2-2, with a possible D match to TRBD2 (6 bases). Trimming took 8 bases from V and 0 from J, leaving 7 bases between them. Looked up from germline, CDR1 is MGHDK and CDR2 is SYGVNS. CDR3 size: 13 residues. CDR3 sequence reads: CASGRTNTGELFF. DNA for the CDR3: TGTGCCAGCGGGAGGACGAACACCGGGGAGCTGTTTTTT.

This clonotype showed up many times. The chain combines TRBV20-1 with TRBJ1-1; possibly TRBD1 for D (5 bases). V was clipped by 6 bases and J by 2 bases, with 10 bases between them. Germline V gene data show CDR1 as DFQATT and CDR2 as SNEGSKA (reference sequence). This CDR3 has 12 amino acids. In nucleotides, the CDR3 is TGCAGTGCAGTTCGGACAAACACTGAAGCTTTCTTT. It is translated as CSAVRTNTEAFF.

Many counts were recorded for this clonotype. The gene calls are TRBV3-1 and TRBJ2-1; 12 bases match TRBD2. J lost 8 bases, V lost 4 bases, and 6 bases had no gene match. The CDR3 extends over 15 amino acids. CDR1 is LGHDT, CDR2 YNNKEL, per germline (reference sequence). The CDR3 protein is CASSPTSGRWHEQFF. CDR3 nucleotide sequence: TGTGCCAGCAGCCCCACTAGCGGGAGGTGGCATGAGCAGTTCTTC.

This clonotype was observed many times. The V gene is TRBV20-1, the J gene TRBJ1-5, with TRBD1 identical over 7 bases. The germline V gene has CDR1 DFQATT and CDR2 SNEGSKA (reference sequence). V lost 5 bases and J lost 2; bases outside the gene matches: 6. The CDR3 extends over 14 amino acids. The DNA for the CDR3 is TGCAGTGCTTTTTCAGGGGGAGGCAATCAGCCCCAGCATTTT. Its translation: CSAFSGGGNQPQHF.

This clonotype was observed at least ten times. CDR3 region: CSAHGAYNEQFF. DNA of the CDR3: TGCAGTGCTCATGGGGCCTACAATGAGCAGTTCTTC. The V call is TRBV20-1, the J call TRBJ2-1; D is undetermined. V was shortened by 5 bases and J by 2 bases, with 7 bases between the two germline ends. The CDR3 runs to 12 residues. Germline V gives CDR1 DFQATT, CDR2 SNEGSKA (reference sequence).

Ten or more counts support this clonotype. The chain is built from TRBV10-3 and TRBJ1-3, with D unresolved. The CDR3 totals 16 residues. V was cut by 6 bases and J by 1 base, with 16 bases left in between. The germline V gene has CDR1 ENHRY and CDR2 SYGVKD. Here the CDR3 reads CAIRAATDGSGNTIYF. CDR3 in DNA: TGTGCCATCAGAGCGGCGACGGACGGTTCTGGAAACACCATATATTTT.

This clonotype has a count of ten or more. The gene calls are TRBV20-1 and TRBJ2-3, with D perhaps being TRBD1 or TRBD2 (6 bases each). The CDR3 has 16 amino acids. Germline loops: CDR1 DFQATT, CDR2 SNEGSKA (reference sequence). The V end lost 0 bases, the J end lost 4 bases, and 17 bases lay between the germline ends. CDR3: CSARDFAIGGADTQYF. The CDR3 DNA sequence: TGCAGTGCTAGAGATTTCGCTATCGGGGGCGCAGATACGCAGTATTTT.

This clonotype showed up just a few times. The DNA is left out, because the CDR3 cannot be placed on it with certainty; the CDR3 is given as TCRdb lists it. CDR3 residues: CASSFYICSASSGQGAGETQYF. The chain recombines TRBV7-2 with TRBJ2-5; TRBD1, the table's D call, was not compared with the DNA. Per germline, CDR1 SGHTA and CDR2 FQGNSA. With termini counted, the CDR3 has 22 amino acids.

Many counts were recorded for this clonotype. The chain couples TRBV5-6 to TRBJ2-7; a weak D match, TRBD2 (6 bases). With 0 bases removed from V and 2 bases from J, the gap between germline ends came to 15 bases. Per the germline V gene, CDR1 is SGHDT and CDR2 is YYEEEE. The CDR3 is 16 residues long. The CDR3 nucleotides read TGTGCCAGCAGCTTGGCCGGTGGGGACTCCACCTACGAGCAGTACTTC. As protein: CASSLAGGDSTYEQYF.